This TCR beta chain came from a study of radiation and T cells in renal cell carcinoma. Study results and caveats: Compared with controls, irradiated tumors had more, larger dominant CDR3 motifs.

This CDR3 spans 14 amino acids. Unmatched junction bases numbered 8, after V lost 5 bases and J lost 7 bases. Germline loops: CDR1 ENHRY, CDR2 SYGVKD. With regard to this clone: Its antigen is currently unknown.

Noted treatment: 15 Gy SBRT to primary tumor, nephrectomy 4 weeks later. Profiled with immunoSEQ multiplex PCR; TCRdb holds only in-frame clones, not every one. Found here are 15,000 to 20,000 clones, roughly 64% of them singletons; the top ten hold around 29%. This receptor was taken from a woman aged 70-85 years with renal cell carcinoma. The V call is TRBV10-3, the J call TRBJ1-2, with 9 bases lining up with TRBD1. Sample: tumor tissue, taken from a patient whose treatment included radiotherapy and nephrectomy. The CDR3 bases are TGTGCCATCAGTCACCCCGGACAGGGGTCTGGCTACACCTTC. It encodes CAISHPGQGSGYTF.